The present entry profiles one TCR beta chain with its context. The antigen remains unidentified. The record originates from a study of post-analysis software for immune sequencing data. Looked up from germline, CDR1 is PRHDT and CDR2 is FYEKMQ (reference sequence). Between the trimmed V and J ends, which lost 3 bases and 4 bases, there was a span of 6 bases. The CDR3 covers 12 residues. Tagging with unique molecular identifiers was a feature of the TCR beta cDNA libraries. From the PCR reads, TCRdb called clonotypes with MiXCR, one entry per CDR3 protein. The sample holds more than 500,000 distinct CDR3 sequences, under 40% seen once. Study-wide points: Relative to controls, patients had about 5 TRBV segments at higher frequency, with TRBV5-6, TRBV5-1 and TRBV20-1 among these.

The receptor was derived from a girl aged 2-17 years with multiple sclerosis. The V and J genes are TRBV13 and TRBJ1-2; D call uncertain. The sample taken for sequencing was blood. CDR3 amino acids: CASSFSGYGYTF. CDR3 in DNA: TGTGCCAGCAGCTTTTCGGGCTATGGCTACACCTTC.